Many counts were recorded for the clone carrying this T cell receptor (beta chain). Known numbers of the T cell clone KT2 were added to PBMC. Fixed numbers of PBMC received varying amounts of KT2 cells. The trim removed 8 bases at V and 1 base at J, leaving 5 bases unmatched. CDR3 size: 15 residues. Each cDNA got a UMI-containing oligo ligated at its 3' end. The first PCR ran 4 to 5 cycles with an equimolar RC1.1 and RC1.2 beta primer mix. MiXCR, applied by TCRdb to the UMI-ligation and nested PCR reads, yields one record per CDR3 protein. This sample has about 30,000 distinct CDR3 sequences, with 7.3% found just once. The data stem from a study of quantifying T cell responses using KT2 cells. About the study: TCR alpha and beta constant-region primers primed reverse transcription of RNA.

The sequence came from a human donor. Input material: PBMCs spiked with cells of the T cell clone KT2. The chain couples TRBV12-3 or TRBV12-4 to TRBJ2-1; 10 positions match TRBD1. CDR3 nucleotide sequence: TGTGCCAGCTCAGGACAGGGGGAATCCTACAATGAGCAGTTCTTC. Translation: CASSGQGESYNEQFF.